These T cell receptor beta chains were read from a single sample in a study of blood T cell repertoires in COVID-19. This table comes from immunoSEQ multiplex PCR, and its TCRdb copy is limited to in-frame clones, with some not included. This sample carries hundreds of thousands of clones, 70% to 90% of them seen once, and the ten largest clones take roughly 3%. The sequencing sample was made of peripheral blood. These receptors all come from a man aged 55 to 70 with acute or convalescent COVID-19. CDR3s include the opening cysteine and the closing phenylalanine or tryptophan. D genes are given only for firm matches. Clone size is shown for a subset of rows, as once, few, many or a class of expanded clone.

TRBJ2-5,NA,TRBV7-2,NA,CASSLVQGRETQYF,TGTGCCAGCAGCTTAGTACAGGGTAGGGAGACCCAGTACTTC
TRBJ2-7,NA,TRBV29-1,NA,CSVEEEYEQYF,TGCAGCGTTGAAGAGGAGTACGAGCAGTACTTC
TRBJ2-7,NA,TRBV4-3,NA,CASSQEFARSSYEQYF,TGCGCCAGCAGCCAAGAGTTTGCGAGGAGCTCCTACGAGCAGTACTTC
TRBJ2-5,few,TRBV19,TRBD2,CASSVGGGRGETQYF,TGTGCCAGTAGTGTAGGCGGGGGGAGGGGAGAGACCCAGTACTTC
TRBJ1-2,once,TRBV27,NA,CASSPRTEFYGYTF,TGTGCCAGCAGTCCCCGTACAGAGTTCTATGGCTACACCTTC
TRBJ2-1,many,TRBV4-3,TRBD2,CASSQAPPGGGGNNEQFF,TGCGCCAGCAGCCAAGCCCCCCCGGGGGGGGGCGGCAACAATGAGCAGTTCTTC
TRBJ1-2,NA,TRBV5-4,NA,CASSLGGDYGYTF,TGTGCCAGCAGCCTGGGGGGGGACTATGGCTACACCTTC
TRBJ2-7,NA,TRBV27,TRBD1,CASSRRDRGTYEQYF,TGTGCCAGCAGCCGACGGGACAGGGGGACCTACGAGCAGTACTTC
TRBJ1-6,NA,TRBV4-3,TRBD1,CASSQSPGQGSPLHF,TGCGCCAGCAGCCAGAGTCCGGGACAGGGTTCACCCCTCCACTTT
TRBJ1-2,NA,TRBV5-4,TRBD1,CASSRPGQLYGYTF,TGTGCCAGCAGCCGTCCGGGACAGCTCTATGGCTACACCTTC
TRBJ2-2,once,TRBV19,NA,CASRGSRVNTGELFF,TGTGCCAGTAGGGGTAGCAGAGTCAACACCGGGGAGCTGTTTTTT
TRBJ1-2,NA,TRBV19,NA,CASSTSARSYGYTF,TGTGCCAGTAGTACTTCCGCCAGGTCCTATGGCTACACCTTC
TRBJ2-3,NA,TRBV7-9,NA,CASSLSTGGHTDTQYF,TGTGCCAGCAGCTTATCCACGGGGGGACACACAGATACGCAGTATTTT
TRBJ1-2,NA,TRBV7-2,NA,CASSPTGGNYGYTF,TGTGCCAGCAGCCCCACGGGGGGTAACTATGGCTACACCTTC
TRBJ2-5,NA,TRBV24-1,TRBD1,CATSDRTGGIAETQYF,TGTGCCACCAGTGATAGGACAGGGGGCATTGCGGAGACCCAGTACTTC
TRBJ2-2,NA,TRBV6-5,NA,CASLRVTGELFF,TGTGCCAGCCTCCGGGTGACCGGGGAGCTGTTTTTT
TRBJ1-4,NA,TRBV3-1/TRBV3-2,NA,CASSQRGAGSATNEKLFF,TGTGCCAGCAGCCAGCGGGGGGCGGGTTCCGCAACTAATGAAAAACTGTTTTTT